This TCR beta chain was obtained from a study of spatial heterogeneity in lung cancer. TCRdb reanalysed the 5' RACE reads using MiXCR and keeps one entry per CDR3 protein. The sample has 40,000 to 50,000 distinct CDR3 sequences, 6% to 9.5% seen once. This CDR3 has 17 residues. V gave up 6 bases and J gave up 2 bases; unmatched junction bases: 9. Per germline, CDR1 MNHEY and CDR2 SVGEGT. The time point here: sample taken at primary tumor resection. No cells were sorted before sequencing. The whole RNA sequenced was extracted from tumor, nontumor lung or frozen PBMC. Here the sequenced sample was PBMCs, taken at surgery. This chain connects TRBV6-2 or TRBV6-3 to TRBJ2-1; 11 nucleotides align to TRBD1. The TCR was taken from a female donor with early-stage non-small cell lung cancer. The CDR3 nucleotides read TGTGCCAGCAGATACCGGGACAGGGGGGGACCCTACAATGAGCAGTTCTTC. It translates to CASRYRDRGGPYNEQFF.